Presented here are 22 T cell receptor beta chains from one specimen sequenced in a study of cytomegalovirus exposure and HLA in healthy donors. PCR used 60 Vbeta primers and 13 Jbeta primers. Produced via immunoSEQ multiplex PCR; TCRdb's table is partial and in-frame only. Of some 120,000 clones listed, more than 75% are singletons. Material: PBMCs. The receptor source for this set is a woman in her 40s in good health and CMV-seropositive.

The CDR3 loop is CAISVGGGAETQYF. CDR3 sequence (DNA): TGTGCCATCAGTGTCGGCGGGGGGGCAGAGACCCAGTACTTC. V is TRBV10-3 and J is TRBJ2-5; TRBD2 matches at 9 bases. CDR1 ENHRY and CDR2 SYGVKD come from the germline V gene. V trimming: 4 bases; J trimming: 4 bases; junction bases outside the gene matches: 4. This CDR3 is built from 14 residues.

This clone occurred once. This rearrangement joins TRBV5-1 to TRBJ1-1, with TRBD1 matching over 10 bases. With V trimmed by 4 bases and J by 6 bases, 6 bases remained unmatched. Germline-derived CDR1 and CDR2 are SGHRS and YFSETQ. The CDR3 contains 14 residues. The CDR3 DNA follows: TGCGCCAGCAGCCCATTGGGGACAGGGGCTGAAGCTTTCTTT. Its protein is CASSPLGTGAEAFF.

The chain carries TRBV5-1 and TRBJ2-4, with 14 bases lining up with TRBD2. This CDR3 comprises 18 residues. The trim removed 0 bases at V and 6 bases at J, leaving 8 bases unmatched. In germline, CDR1 is SGHRS, CDR2 YFSETQ. Here the CDR3 DNA reads TGCGCCAGCAGCTTGGGAGCAGAGGGGACTAGCGGGGGAAACATTCAGTACTTC. Its translation is CASSLGAEGTSGGNIQYF.

This clone was detected only once. The genes are TRBV2 and TRBJ1-3; D uncertain. CDR1 and CDR2 (germline): SNHLY, FYNNEI. V was shortened by 4 bases and J by 0 bases, with 10 bases between the two germline ends. The CDR3 is 15 amino acids. CDR3 region: CASSVGGNSGNTIYF. The CDR3 region has the DNA TGTGCCAGCAGTGTCGGCGGGAACTCTGGAAACACCATATATTTT.

J is TRBJ1-4 and V is TRBV7-8; D is possibly TRBD1 (6 bases). Germline assignment: CDR1 SGHVS and CDR2 FQNEAQ. This CDR3 is built from 15 residues. V lost 5 bases and J lost 8, with 18 bases in between. The DNA of the CDR3 is TGTGCCAGCAGCATACTTAACCGGGACAACGAAAAACTGTTTTTT. This translates into CASSILNRDNEKLFF.

The chain links TRBV15 to TRBJ2-6, with 11 bases matching TRBD2. Trimming cost V 5 bases and J 0 bases; bases outside gene matches: 12. CDR1 LNHNV and CDR2 YYDKDF come from the germline V gene (reference sequence). CDR3 length: 20 residues. The CDR3 nucleotides are TGTGCCACCAGCCCAGAGCTCCTAGCGGGGGGCCGCTCTGGGGCCAACGTCCTGACTTTC. Its translation is CATSPELLAGGRSGANVLTF.

This clone was seen a handful of times. The chain carries TRBV6-5 and TRBJ2-5; D might be TRBD1 (6 bases). Trimming stripped 6 bases from V and 3 bases from J, with 8 bases between. This CDR3 has 12 residues. The V gene's germline CDR1 is MNHEY and CDR2 SVGAGI. The CDR3 coding sequence is TGTGCCAGCAGAAGACAGGAAGAGACCCAGTACTTC. It translates to CASRRQEETQYF.

The rearrangement uses TRBV27 and TRBJ1-5, with TRBD1 matching 9 bases. The CDR3 has 13 residues. CDR1 is MNHEY, CDR2 SMNVEV, per germline (reference sequence). J lost 6 bases, V lost 6 bases, and 3 bases had no gene match. CDR3 residues: CASRQTGGQPQHF. DNA of the CDR3: TGTGCCAGCAGGCAGACAGGGGGTCAGCCCCAGCATTTT.

This rearrangement joins TRBV5-4 to TRBJ2-7; D is perhaps TRBD2 (5 bases). Germline V gives CDR1 SGHNT, CDR2 YYREEE (reference sequence). There are 16 residues in the CDR3. The V end lost 0 bases, the J end lost 3 bases, and 16 bases lay between the germline ends. CDR3 in amino acids: CASSLALGQEGYEQYF. The CDR3 DNA is TGTGCCAGCAGCTTGGCCCTGGGCCAAGAGGGCTACGAGCAGTACTTC.

This rearrangement joins TRBV30 to TRBJ1-1, with D maybe TRBD1 (5 bases). Trimming took 8 bases from V and 3 from J, leaving 16 bases between them. This CDR3 is 13 amino acids long. Germline CDR1 GTSNPN, CDR2 SVGIG (reference sequence). The CDR3 protein is CAGTRWRDTEAFF. CDR3 DNA sequence: TGTGCCGGGACCCGGTGGCGGGACACTGAAGCTTTCTTT.

This clone turned up a few times. The chain employs TRBV7-6 and TRBJ2-6, with TRBD1 matching over 7 bases. Germline-derived CDR1 and CDR2 are SGHVS and FNYEAQ. V lost 4 bases to trimming and J lost 0 bases; unmatched junction nucleotides: 6. This CDR3 region has 17 residues. The CDR3 is CASSWGTAYSGANVLTF. The CDR3 DNA reads TGTGCCAGCAGCTGGGGGACAGCCTACTCTGGGGCCAACGTCCTGACTTTC.

This clone has a handful of counts. The chain links TRBV27 to TRBJ1-1; 8 bases line up with TRBD1. The trim removed 6 bases at V and 3 bases at J, leaving 9 bases unmatched. CDR1 and CDR2 (germline): MNHEY, SMNVEV (reference sequence). The CDR3 runs to 15 residues. The CDR3 sequence is CASRGQGAIHTEAFF. CDR3 bases: TGTGCCAGCAGGGGGCAGGGGGCGATTCACACTGAAGCTTTCTTT.

There are a few counts of this clone. V and J are TRBV5-1 and TRBJ1-4; 9 positions match TRBD1. Germline CDR1 is SGHRS and CDR2 is YFSETQ. The length of the CDR3 is 18 residues. After removal of 4 bases from V and 2 bases from J, the junction contained 12 bases not matched to a gene. CDR3 region: CASSPRGQGSTTNEKLFF. In DNA, the CDR3 is TGCGCCAGCAGCCCTAGGGGACAGGGATCGACCACTAATGAAAAACTGTTTTTT.

The chain is built from TRBV9 and TRBJ2-5, with 15 positions matching TRBD2. Germline V lookup: CDR1 SGDLS, CDR2 YYNGEE. J was trimmed by 5 bases and V by 3 bases; bases with no gene match: 5. The CDR3 sequence is 16 residues long. The CDR3 DNA follows: TGTGCCAGCAGCGCGGGACTAGCGGGGGGTCGGGAGACCCAGTACTTC. Protein: CASSAGLAGGRETQYF.

V usage is TRBV7-9 and J usage is TRBJ1-2; 8 nucleotides agree with TRBD1. V lost 4 bases, J lost 8 bases, and 6 bases stayed unmatched. CDR3 length: 13 amino acids. In germline, CDR1 is SEHNR, CDR2 FQNEAQ (reference sequence). CDR3 nucleotide sequence: TGTGCCAGCAGCTGGGGACAGGTCTTAGGCTACACCTTC. Translated: CASSWGQVLGYTF.

The rearrangement links TRBV30 to TRBJ1-2; possible D gene TRBD1, 5 bases. This CDR3 contains 13 residues. Germline CDR1 is GTSNPN and CDR2 is SVGIG (reference sequence). V lost 0 bases and J lost 7, with 12 bases in between. The CDR3 here is CAWSVLGRGGYTF. The CDR3 region has the DNA TGTGCCTGGAGTGTCCTGGGGAGGGGTGGCTACACCTTC.

This clone was seen a handful of times. The V gene is TRBV5-5, the J gene TRBJ2-1; possibly TRBD2 for D (5 bases). The CDR3 totals 13 residues. CDR1 and CDR2 (germline): SGHKS, YYEKEE (reference sequence). V gave up 2 bases and J gave up 3 bases, with 6 bases separating them. The CDR3 here is CASSLDYYNEQFF. The CDR3 nucleotides read TGTGCCAGCAGCTTAGACTACTACAATGAGCAGTTCTTC.

A single count supports this clone. The chain combines TRBV5-6 with TRBJ1-1; TRBD1 matches at 10 bases. CDR1 SGHDT and CDR2 YYEEEE come from the germline V gene. The CDR3 extends over 14 amino acids. V gave up 2 bases and J gave up 9 bases; unmatched junction bases: 7. This CDR3 is CASSFVGQGGKAFF. CDR3 nucleotide sequence: TGTGCCAGCAGCTTCGTTGGACAGGGGGGTAAAGCTTTCTTT.

The chain carries TRBV7-9 and TRBJ2-3; possibly TRBD1 for D (6 bases). From germline, CDR1 is SEHNR and CDR2 FQNEAQ (reference sequence). The length of the CDR3 is 14 residues. V shed 5 bases and J shed 2 bases, with 11 bases lying between them. Here the CDR3 DNA reads TGTGCCAGCAGCCCCGGACAGTACACAGATACGCAGTATTTT. Translated: CASSPGQYTDTQYF.

The chain links TRBV7-8 to TRBJ1-1; the D is unclear. CDR3 length: 15 residues. V gave up 4 bases and J gave up 5 bases, with 17 bases separating them. CDR1 and CDR2 from the germline V gene are SGHVS and FQNEAQ. The CDR3 region has the DNA TGTGCCAGCAGCTCCTACTCGGGAGTTAGGACTGAAGCTTTCTTT. Its protein product is CASSSYSGVRTEAFF.

V gene TRBV29-1 combines with J gene TRBJ2-7; D not certain. V was trimmed by 5 bases and J by 5 bases, leaving 10 bases between them. CDR1 is SQVTM and CDR2 is ANQGSEA in the germline V gene. CDR3 length equals 11 residues. The CDR3 is CSVMRRNEQYF. The CDR3, as DNA: TGCAGCGTTATGAGGCGCAACGAGCAGTACTTC.

The V gene is TRBV5-1, the J gene TRBJ2-3, with no clear D. With 1 base removed from V and 4 bases from J, the gap between germline ends came to 13 bases. The CDR3 extends over 15 amino acids. In germline, CDR1 is SGHRS, CDR2 YFSETQ. CDR3 nucleotide sequence: TGCGCCAGCAGCTTGTCCGTGGCCCAATCAGATACGCAGTATTTT. Amino acids: CASSLSVAQSDTQYF.